The clone carrying this T cell receptor (beta chain) showed up just a few times. The antigen is not known. Other DNA variants within this sample encode the same CDR3. This entry is derived from a study of CD8+ T cells in alopecia areata. Findings and caveats of the study: Sequenced scalp T cells also include alphabeta T cells resident in normal skin. Mice gave a clearer picture of TCR sharing than patients did, possibly for HLA-related reasons.

RNA was extracted and reverse transcribed into cDNA as the sequencing template. Assay: immunoSEQ multiplex PCR; the TCRdb copy retains only in-frame clones and omits some. The data show over 150,000 clones, with roughly 50% seen just once and approximately 11% held by the top ten. Treatment indicated: oral pan-JAK inhibitor, 5-10 mg twice daily. The starting material was CD8+ T cells sorted from blood, obtained at week 24, from a patient treated with tofacitinib. This clonotype was obtained from a human donor with alopecia areata.

The CDR3 DNA follows: TGTGCCAGCAGCTTAGATTATGAGCAGTTCTTC. This sequence encodes CASSLDYEQFF. This chain links TRBV13 with TRBJ2-1, with D unresolved. This CDR3 spans 11 amino acids. Between the trimmed V and J ends, which lost 1 base and 8 bases, there was a span of 3 bases. In germline, CDR1 is PRHDT, CDR2 FYEKMQ (reference sequence). The entire variable domain, with the rest obtained from reference TRBV13 and TRBJ2-1, is as follows: AAGVIQSPRHLIKEKRETATLKCYPIPRHDTVYWYQQGPGQDPQFLISFYEKMQSDKGSIPDRFSAQQFSDYHSELNMSSLELGDSALYFCASSLDYEQFFGPGTRLTVL.